The 12 T cell receptor beta chains below were found in one sample sequenced in a study of OX40 agonist ivuxolimab in advanced cancers. The data were produced by immunoSEQ multiplex PCR, yet TCRdb's version contains in-frame clones alone and is incomplete. The repertoire consists of 55,000 to 75,000 clones, with about 85% occurring once and the leading ten covering approximately 1.3%. The sample consisted of CD4+ or CD8+ T cells sorted from blood, taken in a trial of the OX40 agonist ivuxolimab. These receptors all come from an adult with an advanced solid tumor such as melanoma, head and neck, liver or kidney cancer.

The rearrangement joins TRBV18 to TRBJ2-6, with D tentatively TRBD1 (6 bases). Germline V gene lookup returns CDR1 KGHSH and CDR2 LQKENI. V was shortened by 0 bases and J by 1 base, with 16 bases between the two germline ends. The CDR3 consists of 19 residues. The CDR3: CASSPPGLNRVSGANVLTF. The CDR3 DNA is TGTGCCAGCTCACCACCTGGACTGAACAGGGTTTCTGGGGCCAACGTCCTGACTTTC.

In its sample, this clone was seen once. V gene TRBV5-1 combines with J gene TRBJ2-1; 7 positions match TRBD2. This CDR3 is 11 amino acids long. Germline lookup yields CDR1 SGHRS and CDR2 YFSETQ. The ends lost 7 bases at V and 12 bases at J; junction bases unmatched: 7. CDR3 sequence: CASLAVISQFF. Here the CDR3 DNA reads TGCGCCAGCCTAGCGGTAATTTCGCAGTTCTTC.

V and J are TRBV27 and TRBJ1-2, with 12 bases matching TRBD1. V lost 0 bases and J lost 7; bases outside the gene matches: 9. The germline V gene has CDR1 MNHEY and CDR2 SMNVEV (reference sequence). The CDR3 loop spans 17 amino acids. The CDR3 spells CASSLSGTGGRVPGYTF. CDR3 DNA: TGTGCCAGCAGTTTATCCGGGACAGGGGGCAGGGTTCCTGGCTACACCTTC.

The J gene is TRBJ1-2, the V gene TRBV7-2; D not certain. Germline assignment: CDR1 SGHTA and CDR2 FQGNSA. Between the trimmed V and J ends, which lost 1 base and 0 bases, there was a span of 9 bases. CDR3 size: 15 residues. The CDR3 is CASSLESRANYGYTF. In nucleotides, the CDR3 is TGTGCCAGCAGCTTAGAGTCCAGAGCTAACTATGGCTACACCTTC.

This chain joins TRBV18 and TRBJ1-5; D may be TRBD1 (5 bases). V was shortened by 2 bases and J by 0 bases, with 14 bases between the two germline ends. The CDR3 runs to 17 residues. The germline V gene encodes CDR1 KGHSH and CDR2 LQKENI. The CDR3 DNA reads TGTGCCAGCTCACCATCCAGCAGGGAATATAGCAATCAGCCCCAGCATTTT. It translates to CASSPSSREYSNQPQHF.

The chain has TRBV5-1 and TRBJ1-2, with 7 bases fitting TRBD1. Germline V gene lookup returns CDR1 SGHRS and CDR2 YFSETQ. The ends lost 4 bases at V and 4 bases at J; junction bases unmatched: 10. The CDR3 has 15 residues. The CDR3 reads CASSGGQPGLYGYTF. The CDR3 DNA sequence: TGCGCCAGCAGCGGGGGACAGCCGGGACTCTATGGCTACACCTTC.

The genes are TRBV7-2 and TRBJ2-3; D is undetermined. The germline gives CDR1 SGHTA, CDR2 FQGNSA. Trimming left V 5 bases short and J 3 bases short, with 12 bases between. This CDR3 comprises 14 residues. CDR3 in amino acids: CASSLLSMTDTQYF. In DNA, the CDR3 is TGTGCCAGCAGCCTCCTAAGTATGACAGATACGCAGTATTTT. The full variable domain, with the rest looked up from reference TRBV7-2 and TRBJ2-3, is GAGVSQSPSNKVTEKGKDVELRCDPISGHTALYWYRQSLGQGLEFLIYFQGNSAPDKSGLPSDRFSAERTGGSVSTLTIQRTQQEDSAVYLCASSLLSMTDTQYFGPGTRLTVL.

The V and J genes are TRBV11-2 and TRBJ2-7; D might be TRBD1 or TRBD2, each matching 5 bases. The CDR3 runs 14 residues. V lost 5 bases to trimming and J lost 2 bases, with 13 bases between them. Germline CDR1 reads SGHAT; CDR2 reads FQNNGV. The DNA for the CDR3 is TGTGCCAGCAGCCCAGGGACGTATACCTACGAGCAGTACTTC. Translating gives CASSPGTYTYEQYF.

The table lists this clone with a few counts. The chain couples TRBV5-6 to TRBJ2-7; 7 nucleotides align to TRBD1. In germline, CDR1 is SGHDT, CDR2 YYEEEE. The CDR3 length is 17 residues. Trimming at V came to 1 base and at J to 2 bases, leaving 12 bases not matched to a gene. The CDR3 reads CASSLSLQGGYAYEQYF. Here the CDR3 DNA reads TGTGCCAGCAGCTTGTCCCTACAAGGGGGCTACGCCTACGAGCAGTACTTC.

The chain links TRBV7-2 to TRBJ2-7; D is uncertain. Between the trimmed V and J ends, which lost 1 base and 9 bases, there was a span of 10 bases. Per germline, CDR1 SGHTA and CDR2 FQGNSA. This CDR3 spans 12 amino acids. CDR3 DNA: TGTGCCAGCAGCTTAGGTAGGGCTGGGCAGTACTTC. Amino acids: CASSLGRAGQYF.

The chain is built from TRBV5-8 and TRBJ1-5, with a tentative D call TRBD1 (5 bases). Germline V gene data show CDR1 as SGHTS and CDR2 as YDEGEE. This CDR3 is built from 15 residues. Trimming took 0 bases from V and 6 from J, leaving 13 bases between them. DNA for the CDR3: TGTGCCAGCAGCTTGGATGGTGGGGGTCTTCAGCCCCAGCATTTT. This sequence encodes CASSLDGGGLQPQHF.

This clone was picked up a small number of times. The V and J genes are TRBV7-9 and TRBJ1-2, with 10 bases identical to TRBD1. The CDR3 covers 15 residues. The junction had 9 bases not matched to a gene; V was cut back by 3 bases and J by 8 bases. Germline CDR1 is SEHNR and CDR2 is FQNEAQ (reference sequence). The CDR3 is CASSFDRGRLAGYTF. The DNA of the CDR3 is TGTGCCAGCAGCTTCGACAGGGGGCGACTGGCGGGCTACACCTTC.